These 11 T cell receptor beta chains originate from one sample sequenced in a study of cytomegalovirus exposure and HLA in healthy donors. The PCR made use of 60 Vbeta and 13 Jbeta primers. Sequencing was performed with immunoSEQ multiplex PCR; in TCRdb, only in-frame clones are kept and a portion is missing. Altogether around 160,000 clones are present, more than 75% being singletons, with the ten largest covering about 1.5%. The sequenced material came from PBMCs. These receptors were obtained from a male donor in good health and CMV-seronegative.

This clone appeared once. V and J are TRBV7-3 and TRBJ1-3; D ambiguous. Trimming removed 5 bases at V and 8 bases at J, with 16 bases between. This CDR3 comprises 14 residues. Germline CDR1 reads SGHTA; CDR2 reads FQGTGA. The CDR3 DNA sequence: TGTGCCAGCAGCCTCTATCCGGGTTTGGACACCATATATTTT. Its translation is CASSLYPGLDTIYF.

The V and J genes are TRBV27 and TRBJ2-7; D is ambiguous. Germline V gene lookup returns CDR1 MNHEY and CDR2 SMNVEV (reference sequence). CDR3 length equals 13 residues. Trimming left V 8 bases short and J 1 base short, with 12 bases between. CDR3 in amino acids: CASFSYPSYEQYF. The CDR3 nucleotides read TGTGCCAGCTTCTCCTATCCTTCCTACGAGCAGTACTTC.

The genes are TRBV11-2 and TRBJ2-7, with D possibly matching TRBD2 (6 bases). The germline V gene has CDR1 SGHAT and CDR2 FQNNGV. V dropped 5 bases and J dropped 4 bases, with 24 bases sitting between them. There are 17 residues in the CDR3. Here the CDR3 reads CASSPIRSGTFGYEQYF. The CDR3 DNA reads as TGTGCCAGCAGCCCCATCCGCTCCGGGACTTTCGGGTACGAGCAGTACTTC.

This chain joins TRBV7-3 and TRBJ2-1; D possibly corresponds to TRBD2 (6 bases). The CDR3 length is 14 residues. Germline loops: CDR1 SGHTA, CDR2 FQGTGA. Trimming removed 5 bases at V and 6 bases at J, with 14 bases between. This CDR3 reads CASSRDSGTNEQFF. The DNA of the CDR3 is TGTGCCAGCAGCCGGGACTCCGGCACCAATGAGCAGTTCTTC.

The chain has TRBV19 and TRBJ1-5; perhaps TRBD1 as D (5 bases). The CDR3 extends over 13 amino acids. Per the germline V gene, CDR1 is LNHDA and CDR2 is SQIVND (reference sequence). The germline V and J ends were trimmed by 5 bases and 3 bases, with 8 bases remaining between them. The chain's CDR3 is CASSQGLNQPQHF. In DNA, the CDR3 is TGTGCCAGTAGTCAGGGACTCAATCAGCCCCAGCATTTT.

The chain employs TRBV18 and TRBJ2-6; D perhaps matches TRBD1 (5 bases). This CDR3 comprises 19 residues. Germline CDR1 reads KGHSH; CDR2 reads LQKENI. The germline V and J ends were trimmed by 1 base and 1 base, with 17 bases remaining between them. The CDR3 DNA sequence: TGTGCCAGCTCACCACTCCCTGGCAGGGCCCAATCTGGGGCCAACGTCCTGACTTTC. It specifies CASSPLPGRAQSGANVLTF. The entire variable domain, with the rest obtained from reference TRBV18 and TRBJ2-6, is as follows: NAGVMQNPRHLVRRRGQEARLRCSPMKGHSHVYWYRQLPEEGLKFMVYLQKENIIDESGMPKERFSAEFPKEGPSILRIQQVVRGDSAAYFCASSPLPGRAQSGANVLTFGAGSRLTVL.

The chain links TRBV5-1 to TRBJ2-5; D might be TRBD2 (6 bases). The V end lost 4 bases, the J end lost 5 bases, and 12 bases lay between the germline ends. There are 13 residues in the CDR3. Germline V CDR1 and CDR2: SGHRS, YFSETQ. CDR3 sequence (DNA): TGCGCCAGCAGCCCCGGAGGGTCGGAGACCCAGTACTTC. Its protein is CASSPGGSETQYF. The full variable domain, in which reference TRBV5-1 and TRBJ2-5 provide the parts outside the CDR3, is KAGVTQTPRYLIKTRGQQVTLSCSPISGHRSVSWYQQTPGQGLQFLFEYFSETQRNKGNFPGRFSGRQFSNSRSEMNVSTLELGDSALYLCASSPGGSETQYFGPGTRLLVL.

This chain uses TRBV19 with TRBJ2-5; 10 bases are shared with TRBD2. Trimming took 5 bases from V and 5 from J; bases not matched to a gene: 11. There are 16 residues in the CDR3. In germline, CDR1 is LNHDA, CDR2 SQIVND (reference sequence). CDR3 sequence (DNA): TGTGCCAGTAGTCCTGCGGTAGCGGGGGGAAAGGAGACCCAGTACTTC. This translates into CASSPAVAGGKETQYF.

The chain employs TRBV10-3 and TRBJ2-5; TRBD2 agrees at 9 bases. The J call could be wrong; TRBJ2-7 is a better fit for the DNA end. CDR3 length equals 15 residues. Per germline, CDR1 ENHRY and CDR2 SYGVKD. CDR3 protein: CATREESGRTYEQYF. CDR3 coding DNA: TGTGCCACCAGGGAGGAGAGCGGGAGGACCTACGAGCAGTACTTC.

V usage is TRBV9 and J usage is TRBJ1-5; tentative D call: TRBD1 (6 bases). This CDR3 is built from 14 residues. The ends were cut back, 0 bases at V and 5 bases at J, with 9 bases in the middle. Germline CDR1 SGDLS, CDR2 YYNGEE. CDR3 sequence reads: CASSVGAGDQPQHF. DNA for the CDR3: TGTGCCAGCAGCGTAGGGGCAGGGGATCAGCCCCAGCATTTT.

V and J are TRBV7-9 and TRBJ2-2; a weak D match, TRBD2 (5 bases). The CDR3 is 16 amino acids. The germline CDR1 and CDR2 sequences are SEHNR and FQNEAQ (reference sequence). With 1 base removed from V and 1 base from J, the gap between germline ends came to 10 bases. CDR3 sequence: CASSLVVGRNTGELFF. The DNA for the CDR3 is TGTGCCAGCAGCTTAGTGGTGGGGAGGAACACCGGGGAGCTGTTTTTT. The full variable domain, in which reference TRBV7-9 and TRBJ2-2 provide the parts outside the CDR3, is DTGVSQNPRHKITKRGQNVTFRCDPISEHNRLYWYRQTLGQGPEFLTYFQNEAQLEKSRLLSDRFSAERPKGSFSTLEIQRTEQGDSAMYLCASSLVVGRNTGELFFGEGSRLTVL.